This T cell receptor beta chain stems from a study of blood T cell repertoires in COVID-19. Overall study context: Researchers got acute and convalescent COVID-19 samples from the United States, Italy and Spain. T cells, B-cell-depleted T cells, or PBMCs supplied cDNA or gDNA.

Original processing methods: Amplification from reference gene primers served as the basis for estimated nucleated cell counts. TCRdb's table, derived via immunoSEQ multiplex PCR, lists solely in-frame clones and lacks some. V and J calls and clone size are copied from that table; D and trimming were computed from the DNA. This sample has tens of thousands of clones; about 73% occur once, and the top ten carry approximately 15%. This CDR3 comprises 16 residues. Germline loops: CDR1 KGHSH, CDR2 LQKENI. Trimming cost V 5 bases and J 10 bases; bases outside gene matches: 16. The gene calls are TRBV18 and TRBJ1-4; 7 nucleotides line up with TRBD1. Sequencing was carried out using peripheral blood. The TCR was taken from a woman in her seventies with acute or convalescent COVID-19. The CDR3 DNA sequence: TGTGCCAGCTCATCAGATCTCTCGACAGGGCAGGGAAAACTGTTTTTT. It codes for CASSSDLSTGQGKLFF. Looking up the rest from reference TRBV18 and TRBJ1-4 gives the full variable domain: NAGVMQNPRHLVRRRGQEARLRCSPMKGHSHVYWYRQLPEEGLKFMVYLQKENIIDESGMPKERFSAEFPKEGPSILRIQQVVRGDSAAYFCASSSDLSTGQGKLFFGSGTQLSVL.